The text below deals with one T cell receptor beta chain. The antigen remains unidentified. The sample belongs to a study of T cells in Graves' hyperthyroidism and ophthalmopathy. Study-wide results and caveats: Within blood appeared most thyroid clonotypes that had expanded above 0.001.

Authors of the study amplified TCR beta CDR3 regions from RNA transcripts. The HTBI primer set was used in a first-round RT-PCR of the TCR CDR3. TCRdb ran MiXCR on the multiplex PCR reads and lists one entry per CDR3 protein. The sample has around 600,000 distinct CDR3 sequences, more than 14% seen once. The CDR3 has 24 residues. The germline V gene encodes CDR1 MNHEY and CDR2 SVGEGT. Trimming pared 5 bases from V and 6 bases from J, leaving 44 bases between. V is TRBV6-2 or TRBV6-3 and J is TRBJ1-5; D gene unclear. This clonotype was obtained from a woman aged 50 to 60 with Graves' ophthalmopathy. The sequencing input was blood. The DNA for the CDR3 is TGTGCCAGCAGTAACTTAGCGTATTACGGTTCGGGTTCAGCAGATTTCGAGAAGGGTCAGCCCCAGCATTTT. Its translation: CASSNLAYYGSGSADFEKGQPQHF.